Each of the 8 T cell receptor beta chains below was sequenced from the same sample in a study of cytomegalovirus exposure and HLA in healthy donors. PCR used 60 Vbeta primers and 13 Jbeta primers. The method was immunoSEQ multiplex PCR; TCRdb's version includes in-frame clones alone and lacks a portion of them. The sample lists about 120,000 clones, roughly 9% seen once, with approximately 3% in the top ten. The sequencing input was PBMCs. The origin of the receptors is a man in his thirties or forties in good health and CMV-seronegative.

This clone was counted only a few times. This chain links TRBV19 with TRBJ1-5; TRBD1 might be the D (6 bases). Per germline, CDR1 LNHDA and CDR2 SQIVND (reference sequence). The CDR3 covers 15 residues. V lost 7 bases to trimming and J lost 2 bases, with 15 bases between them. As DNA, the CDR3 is TGTGCCAGTACCCTACAGGGTCGCGGCAATCAGCCCCAGCATTTT. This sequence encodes CASTLQGRGNQPQHF.

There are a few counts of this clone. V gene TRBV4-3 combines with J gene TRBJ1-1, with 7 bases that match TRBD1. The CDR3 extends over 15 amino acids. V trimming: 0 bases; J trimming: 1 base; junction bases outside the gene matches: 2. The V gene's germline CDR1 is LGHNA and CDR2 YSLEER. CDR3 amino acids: CASSQDGDRNTEAFF. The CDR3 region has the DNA TGCGCCAGCAGCCAAGATGGGGACAGGAACACTGAAGCTTTCTTT.

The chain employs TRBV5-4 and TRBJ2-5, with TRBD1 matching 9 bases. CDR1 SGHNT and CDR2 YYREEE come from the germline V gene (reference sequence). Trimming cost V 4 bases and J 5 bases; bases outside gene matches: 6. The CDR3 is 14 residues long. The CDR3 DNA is TGTGCCAGCAGCCATCCAGACAGGGGGGAGACCCAGTACTTC. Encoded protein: CASSHPDRGETQYF.

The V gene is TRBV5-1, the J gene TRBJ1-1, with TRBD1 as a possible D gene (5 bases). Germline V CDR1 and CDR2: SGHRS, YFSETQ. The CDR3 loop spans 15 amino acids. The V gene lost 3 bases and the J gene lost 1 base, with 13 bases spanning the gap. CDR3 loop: CASSSNGGGNTEAFF. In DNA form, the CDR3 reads TGCGCCAGCAGCTCGAACGGGGGGGGGAACACTGAAGCTTTCTTT.

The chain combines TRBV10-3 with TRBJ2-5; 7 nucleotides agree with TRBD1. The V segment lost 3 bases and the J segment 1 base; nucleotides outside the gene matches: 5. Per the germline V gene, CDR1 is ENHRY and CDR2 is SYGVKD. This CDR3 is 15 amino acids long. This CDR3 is CAISDHGTAQETQYF. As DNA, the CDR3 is TGTGCCATCAGTGACCACGGGACAGCCCAAGAGACCCAGTACTTC.

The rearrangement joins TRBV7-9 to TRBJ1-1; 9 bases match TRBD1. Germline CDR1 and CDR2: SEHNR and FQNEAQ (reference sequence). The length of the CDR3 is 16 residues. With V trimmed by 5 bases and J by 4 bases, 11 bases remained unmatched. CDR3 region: CASSRSQGARGTEAFF. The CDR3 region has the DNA TGTGCCAGCAGCCGATCACAGGGGGCGCGGGGCACTGAAGCTTTCTTT.

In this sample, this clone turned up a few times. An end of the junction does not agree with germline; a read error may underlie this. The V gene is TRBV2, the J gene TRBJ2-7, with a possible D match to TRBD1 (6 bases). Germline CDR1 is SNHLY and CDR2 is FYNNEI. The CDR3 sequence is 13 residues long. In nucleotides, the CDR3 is TGTGCCAGCAGCACCACTCTCGACAGGCCTCGTCACTTC. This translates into CASSTTLDRPRHF.

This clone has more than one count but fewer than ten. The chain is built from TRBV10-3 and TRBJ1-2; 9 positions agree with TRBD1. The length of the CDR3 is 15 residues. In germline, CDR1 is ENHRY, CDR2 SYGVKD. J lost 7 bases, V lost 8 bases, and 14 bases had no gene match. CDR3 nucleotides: TGTGCCATCCCGAATCAGGGGACAGGGTGGCGTGGCTACACCTTC. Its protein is CAIPNQGTGWRGYTF.